The 19 T cell receptor beta chains below were found in one sample sequenced in a study of blood T cell repertoires in COVID-19 (dated by TCRdb to the early 2020s). The library relied on the immunoSEQ multiplex PCR assay. Entries here come from immuneACCESS through TCRdb and include only in-frame sequences with V and J called. Some clones fail to appear in such tables; in the studies checked, an unresolved V gene covers under half of the shortfall, and the cause of the remainder is unknown. Across this sample there are approximately 260,000 clones, with approximately 90% seen only once. Over 3.5% of the sample is held by the ten biggest clonotypes. Material: peripheral blood. The receptors stem from a woman aged 40-49 years with acute or convalescent COVID-19.

The V and J genes are TRBV3-1 (or the pseudogene TRBV3-2) and TRBJ2-2; possible D gene TRBD2, 5 bases. Germline V gene sequence: CDR1 LGHDT, CDR2 YNNKEL (reference sequence). V shed 2 bases and J shed 8 bases, with 9 bases lying between them. This CDR3 has 13 residues. The CDR3 is CASSQTSLGELFF. The CDR3 DNA reads TGTGCCAGCAGCCAAACTAGTTTAGGGGAGCTGTTTTTT.

CDR3 sequence reads: CASSQVYYGYTF. The CDR3 DNA is TGTGCCAGCAGTCAGGTGTACTATGGCTACACCTTC. The V gene is TRBV6-2 or TRBV6-3, the J gene TRBJ1-2; D is unresolved. The germline gives CDR1 MNHEY, CDR2 SVGEGT. There are 12 residues in the CDR3. V was cut by 5 bases and J by 3 bases, with 7 bases left in between.

This clone was counted a single time. The CDR3 nucleotides are TGTGCCAGCAGCCCCCAAGCGACAGGGCAGGGTCAGCCCCAGCATTTT. Translation: CASSPQATGQGQPQHF. This chain joins TRBV21-1 and TRBJ1-5; the tabulated D call, TRBD1, remains unverified against the DNA. TRBV21-1 corresponds to a pseudogene. The CDR3 length is 16 residues.

The genes are TRBV19 and TRBJ1-5, with unresolved D. V was cut by 3 bases and J by 1 base, with 10 bases left in between. The CDR3 has 15 amino acids. The germline CDR1 and CDR2 sequences are LNHDA and SQIVND (reference sequence). The DNA for the CDR3 is TGTGCCAGTAGTATCAACGGACTGAGCAATCAGCCCCAGCATTTT. Encoded protein: CASSINGLSNQPQHF.

This clone was found once. V usage is TRBV11-3 and J usage is TRBJ2-1, with D possibly being TRBD2 (5 bases). The V and J ends lost 3 bases and 5 bases respectively, with 11 bases between them. The germline V gene encodes CDR1 SGHNT and CDR2 YENEEA. The CDR3 is 14 amino acids. CDR3 sequence reads: CASSFEGAHNEQFF. The CDR3 DNA follows: TGTGCCAGCAGCTTCGAGGGAGCGCACAATGAGCAGTTCTTC.

The V gene is TRBV19, the J gene TRBJ1-3; possible D gene TRBD1, 5 bases. V lost 2 bases, J lost 0 bases, and 14 bases lay in between. Per the germline V gene, CDR1 is LNHDA and CDR2 is SQIVND (reference sequence). The CDR3 totals 17 residues. CDR3 sequence: CASSIPWDSSSGNTIYF. In DNA, the CDR3 is TGTGCCAGTAGTATACCCTGGGACTCCAGCTCTGGAAACACCATATATTTT.

The rearrangement uses TRBV19 and TRBJ2-6; the D gene is possibly TRBD1 (6 bases). The CDR3 consists of 18 residues. Germline V gives CDR1 LNHDA, CDR2 SQIVND (reference sequence). V was trimmed by 4 bases and J by 2 bases, leaving 18 bases between them. The DNA of the CDR3 is TGTGCCAGTAGTAGTCGTCTTGGGGGCTGGACTGGGGCCAACGTCCTGACTTTC. This translates into CASSSRLGGWTGANVLTF.

The chain carries TRBV5-1 and TRBJ2-3; 7 bases fit TRBD2. The J segment lost 1 base and the V segment lost 5 bases, leaving 4 bases of the junction unmatched. This CDR3 comprises 14 residues. The germline V gene encodes CDR1 SGHRS and CDR2 YFSETQ. The CDR3 sequence is CASRRLAGTDTQYF. CDR3 DNA sequence: TGCGCCAGCAGACGACTAGCAGGCACAGATACGCAGTATTTT.

This chain uses TRBV18 with TRBJ1-2, with unresolved D. Germline V gives CDR1 KGHSH, CDR2 LQKENI. V dropped 3 bases and J dropped 5 bases, with 10 bases sitting between them. The CDR3 consists of 13 residues. The CDR3 DNA is TGTGCCAGCTCACCTGAGGAATTGTATGGCTACACCTTC. This encodes CASSPEELYGYTF.

The chain is built from TRBV19 and TRBJ1-4; TRBD1 matches at 8 bases. Germline CDR1 and CDR2: LNHDA and SQIVND (reference sequence). The CDR3 runs 13 residues. The V and J ends lost 6 bases and 8 bases, in that order; junction bases with no gene match: 5. The chain's CDR3 is CASRIRGQEKLFF. Here the CDR3 DNA reads TGTGCCAGTAGGATCAGGGGGCAGGAAAAACTGTTTTTT.

The V call is TRBV5-1, the J call TRBJ2-1, with 7 bases aligning to TRBD1. The germline V gene encodes CDR1 SGHRS and CDR2 YFSETQ. Unmatched junction bases numbered 2, after V lost 4 bases and J lost 4 bases. CDR3 size: 13 residues. Here the CDR3 reads CASSGTEYNEQFF. Written as DNA, the CDR3 is TGCGCCAGCAGCGGGACAGAATACAATGAGCAGTTCTTC.

The chain is built from TRBV6-5 and TRBJ2-7, with D tentatively TRBD1 (5 bases). The CDR3 has 13 residues. V dropped 2 bases and J dropped 4 bases, with 9 bases sitting between them. The germline CDR1 and CDR2 sequences are MNHEY and SVGAGI. The DNA for the CDR3 is TGTGCCAGCAGTTACGGGGCAGGGTACGAGCAGTACGTC. Translation gives CASSYGAGYEQYV.

The J gene is TRBJ1-4, the V gene TRBV14; no clear D gene. Deletions cut 0 bases from V and 7 bases from J, with 15 bases between. The germline gives CDR1 SGHDN, CDR2 FVKESK. The CDR3 is 16 amino acids. The DNA for the CDR3 is TGTGCCAGCAGCCAAGAACCCCGGTCGAGTGCTGAAAAACTGTTTTTT. Encoded protein: CASSQEPRSSAEKLFF.

The chain couples TRBV11-2 to TRBJ1-2; D is uncertain. V lost 4 bases and J 4 bases, leaving 22 bases between the germline ends. The CDR3 has 17 residues. Germline CDR1 reads SGHAT; CDR2 reads FQNNGV. The CDR3 loop reads CASSSDLRASFFYGYTF. The CDR3 DNA reads as TGTGCCAGCAGCTCCGACTTGAGAGCAAGTTTCTTCTATGGCTACACCTTC.

The CDR3: CASSQVGVSTDTQYF. The DNA for the CDR3 is TGTGCCAGCAGCCAAGTAGGGGTTTCCACAGATACGCAGTATTTT. The chain joins TRBV3-1 (or the pseudogene TRBV3-2) to TRBJ2-3, with a possible D match to TRBD1 (5 bases). Per the germline V gene, CDR1 is LGHDT and CDR2 is YNNKEL (reference sequence). The CDR3 extends over 15 amino acids. Trimming pared 1 base from V and 2 bases from J, leaving 10 bases between.

The CDR3 region is CAIRLTGDDGYTF. In nucleotides, the CDR3 is TGTGCCATCCGCCTGACAGGGGACGATGGCTACACCTTC. The chain has TRBV10-3 and TRBJ1-2, with 8 bases fitting TRBD1. Per germline, CDR1 ENHRY and CDR2 SYGVKD. V lost 8 bases and J lost 6; bases outside the gene matches: 8. The CDR3 runs to 13 residues.

The chain recombines TRBV6-2 or TRBV6-3 with TRBJ2-1; unclear D gene. This CDR3 has 17 amino acids. V dropped 2 bases and J dropped 3 bases, with 17 bases sitting between them. Germline V CDR1 and CDR2: MNHEY, SVGEGT. CDR3 nucleotides: TGTGCCAGCAGTTACCGTGACAAACACTCCATCTACAATGAGCAGTTCTTC. It is translated as CASSYRDKHSIYNEQFF.

The chain uses TRBV6-5 and TRBJ2-2; weak D call: TRBD1 (5 bases). CDR1 and CDR2 from the germline V gene are MNHEY and SVGAGI. Trimming left V 4 bases short and J 5 bases short, with 8 bases between. The CDR3 runs to 13 residues. The CDR3 sequence: CASSSTGTGELFF. CDR3 coding DNA: TGTGCCAGCAGTTCAACAGGAACCGGGGAGCTGTTTTTT.

The chain couples TRBV29-1 to TRBJ2-5, with TRBD2 as a possible D gene (5 bases). Between the trimmed V and J ends, which lost 4 bases and 4 bases, there was a span of 10 bases. CDR1 is SQVTM and CDR2 is ANQGSEA in the germline V gene. The CDR3 length is 12 residues. CDR3 sequence (DNA): TGCAGCGTTGTATCTGGGAGAGAGACCCAGTACTTC. Its translation: CSVVSGRETQYF.